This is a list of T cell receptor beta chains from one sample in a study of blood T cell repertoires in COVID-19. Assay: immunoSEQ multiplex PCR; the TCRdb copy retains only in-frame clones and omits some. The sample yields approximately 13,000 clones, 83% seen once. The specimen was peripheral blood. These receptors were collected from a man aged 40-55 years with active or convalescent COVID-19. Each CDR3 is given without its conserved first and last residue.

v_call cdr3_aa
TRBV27 ASTTLSGFRRNTGELF
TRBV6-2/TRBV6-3 ASSYGTGGVEQY
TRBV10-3 ATGGGPYEQY
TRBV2 ASCNRDYYEQY
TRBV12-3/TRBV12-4 ASSLVTAEAF
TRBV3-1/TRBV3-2 ASSQHPEGTYEQY
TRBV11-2 ASSPRALAVYNEQF
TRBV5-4 ASSIDRGNQPQH
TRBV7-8 ASTDPARRGPYEQY
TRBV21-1 ASNARKGASYEQY
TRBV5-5 ASSPRERAYNEQF
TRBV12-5 ASGNHYNEQF
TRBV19 ASSAGGSANNSPLH
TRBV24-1 ATSDTGTSGRTGNEQY
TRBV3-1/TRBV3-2 ASSFGTTGELF
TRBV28 ASSPPLGTAHQGYT
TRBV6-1 ASSDRGYEQY
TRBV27 ASSFGVAGSGTGELF
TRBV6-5 ASLDRANTGELF
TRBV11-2 ASSLEPGGYEQY
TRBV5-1 ASSLEAGSTDTQY
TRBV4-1 ASSQEGTWHEQF
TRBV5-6 ASSLVSSGGLWTDTQY
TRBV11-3 ASSQLADRREQY
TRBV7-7 ASSLDGGGEQF
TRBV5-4 ASSLALTGGAHGYT
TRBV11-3 ASSLRGPNTGELF
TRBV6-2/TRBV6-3 ASSYSIREAGAYEQY
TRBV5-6 ASSSIRGASGNTIY
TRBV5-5 ASSLTREGIGTDTQY
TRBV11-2 ASSLGTPTYEQY
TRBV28 ASSFGGAPSTDTQY
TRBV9 ASSLSGGGELF
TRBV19 ASGTGGYTEAF
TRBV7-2 ASSFQGRTEAF
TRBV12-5 ASGLSTSGLRGETQY
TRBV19 ASSIDLGVGLAGSYNEQF
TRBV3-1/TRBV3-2 ASSQVYIGTGCEQY
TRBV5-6 ASSLRGRAGYNEQF
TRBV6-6 ASSDREKNEQY
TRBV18 ASSPGGTGVYEQY
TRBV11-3 ASSLDLVLAGESTGELF
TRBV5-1 ASSPTWGNTNTEAF
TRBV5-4 ASSLVRTSEAF
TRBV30 AWSRLAGDVEQY
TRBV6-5 ASSYSGQGGYT
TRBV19 ASSIREGLYEQY
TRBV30 AWSLDSNQPQH
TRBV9 ASSDSSGGTDTQY
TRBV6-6 ASSYGTGQYGYT
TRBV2 ASSEGGRGSDTQY
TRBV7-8 ASSSRLGGETQY
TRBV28 ASSPGTGNTEAF
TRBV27 ASSSDRAGANVLT
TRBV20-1 SVSGGLWQF
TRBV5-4 ASSPDSGGTYNSPLH
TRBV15 ATSRSIYTEAF
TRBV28 ASSFLTGGTSPLH
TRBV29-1 SVNGMGHQETQY
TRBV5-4 ASSGGQGIDTF